These 28 T cell receptor beta chains originate from one sample sequenced in a study of shared clonotypes between healthy human individuals. The protocol was immunoSEQ multiplex PCR, while the TCRdb copy is restricted to in-frame clones and leaves out a portion. The sample has about 1.1 million clones, about 72% seen once. The sequencing input was memory CD4+ T cells from PBMCs. Subset here: CD45RA-negative fraction. These receptors all stem from a man between 18 and 35 years old in good health. Some clones in this sample may be carry-over from other donors' samples.

This clone was found a few times. This rearrangement joins TRBV5-1 to TRBJ2-1; D not certain. Per the germline V gene, CDR1 is SGHRS and CDR2 is YFSETQ. The V end lost 4 bases, the J end lost 2 bases, and 13 bases lay between the germline ends. This CDR3 is 15 amino acids long. The DNA of the CDR3 is TGCGCCAGCAGCCCTGCTTTAAATACCTACAATGAGCAGTTCTTC. As protein: CASSPALNTYNEQFF. The whole variable domain, filled in from reference TRBV5-1 and TRBJ2-1, reads KAGVTQTPRYLIKTRGQQVTLSCSPISGHRSVSWYQQTPGQGLQFLFEYFSETQRNKGNFPGRFSGRQFSNSRSEMNVSTLELGDSALYLCASSPALNTYNEQFFGPGTRLTVL.

The chain couples TRBV5-1 to TRBJ1-4; D is undetermined. There are 13 residues in the CDR3. The ends were cut back, 7 bases at V and 7 bases at J, with 14 bases in the middle. Germline V gene lookup returns CDR1 SGHRS and CDR2 YFSETQ. The CDR3 sequence: CASGMGSGEKLFF. In nucleotides, the CDR3 is TGCGCCAGCGGCATGGGCTCTGGTGAAAAACTGTTTTTT.

With regard to this clone: This probably arose from a read error, given a far larger clone one base away. The chain carries TRBV11-2 and TRBJ1-2; a possible D gene is TRBD1 (5 bases). Trimming removed 3 bases at V and 2 bases at J, with 7 bases between. This CDR3 is 13 amino acids long. Looked up from germline, CDR1 is SGHAT and CDR2 is FQNNGV. CDR3 nucleotide sequence: TGTGCCAGCAGCTTGGCAGGGAACTATGGCTACACCTTC. It specifies CASSLAGNYGYTF.

This clone has a single count. V gene TRBV28 combines with J gene TRBJ2-1; tentatively, D is TRBD1 (6 bases). With 11 bases removed from V and 6 bases from J, the gap between germline ends came to 14 bases. The germline gives CDR1 MDHEN, CDR2 SYDVKM. The CDR3 has 12 amino acids. DNA for the CDR3: TGTGCCGGTGGGCAAGGGGGCAATGAGCAGTTCTTC. This encodes CAGGQGGNEQFF.

The chain combines TRBV7-9 with TRBJ2-7; possibly TRBD2 for D (6 bases). This CDR3 has 16 amino acids. Trimming took 1 base from V and 4 from J, leaving 17 bases between them. The V gene's germline CDR1 is SEHNR and CDR2 FQNEAQ (reference sequence). For the CDR3, the DNA is TGTGCCAGCAGCTTAGGGACGGGGAGGAACCCTTACGAGCAGTACTTC. Protein sequence: CASSLGTGRNPYEQYF. The whole variable domain, filled in from reference TRBV7-9 and TRBJ2-7, reads DTGVSQNPRHKITKRGQNVTFRCDPISEHNRLYWYRQTLGQGPEFLTYFQNEAQLEKSRLLSDRFSAERPKGSFSTLEIQRTEQGDSAMYLCASSLGTGRNPYEQYFGPGTRLTVT.

V gene TRBV9 combines with J gene TRBJ2-7; 8 bases map to TRBD1. The trim removed 3 bases at V and 6 bases at J, leaving 5 bases unmatched. The germline V gene encodes CDR1 SGDLS and CDR2 YYNGEE. CDR3 length: 13 amino acids. In nucleotides, the CDR3 is TGTGCCAGCAGCGGCAGGGGGCGAGGCGAGCAGTACTTC. Residues: CASSGRGRGEQYF.

This clone was seen more than once but under ten times. The V call is TRBV2, the J call TRBJ1-5; maybe TRBD1 (6 bases). Germline CDR1 SNHLY, CDR2 FYNNEI. Trimming left V 5 bases short and J 3 bases short, with 14 bases between. The CDR3 is 15 residues long. CDR3 protein: CASSQQNRDNQPQHF. In nucleotides, the CDR3 is TGTGCCAGCAGTCAGCAGAACAGGGACAATCAGCCCCAGCATTTT.

This clone appeared a single time. This sequence joins TRBV27 and TRBJ2-7, with a weak D call TRBD2 (5 bases). Trimming stripped 0 bases from V and 1 base from J, with 10 bases between. This CDR3 is built from 15 residues. CDR1 is MNHEY and CDR2 is SMNVEV in the germline V gene (reference sequence). The CDR3: CASSLSFGLSYEQYF. CDR3 nucleotides: TGTGCCAGCAGTTTATCGTTCGGACTTTCCTACGAGCAGTACTTC.

V and J are TRBV5-4 and TRBJ2-5; no definite D call. V dropped 0 bases and J dropped 5 bases, with 20 bases sitting between them. The CDR3 loop spans 17 amino acids. Looked up from germline, CDR1 is SGHNT and CDR2 is YYREEE (reference sequence). Here the CDR3 DNA reads TGTGCCAGCAGCTTGGCCTCAGGCAGGAGCGCGGCGGAGACCCAGTACTTC. Translating gives CASSLASGRSAAETQYF.

This clone has a handful of counts. The chain uses TRBV6-5 and TRBJ1-1; perhaps TRBD1 as D (5 bases). Per germline, CDR1 MNHEY and CDR2 SVGAGI. The CDR3 totals 15 residues. The V end lost 5 bases, the J end lost 2 bases, and 15 bases lay between the germline ends. In DNA form, the CDR3 reads TGTGCCAGCAGTCCCCCGGGACGGAGTAACACTGAAGCTTTCTTT. Residues: CASSPPGRSNTEAFF.

This clone appeared a single time. The chain recombines TRBV6-5 with TRBJ2-7, with a tentative D call TRBD2 (6 bases). Germline CDR1 is MNHEY and CDR2 is SVGAGI. V dropped 3 bases and J dropped 0 bases, with 15 bases sitting between them. This CDR3 contains 16 residues. The CDR3 DNA follows: TGTGCCAGCAGTTATCGGGGGATGGCGAGCTCCTACGAGCAGTACTTC. Translation: CASSYRGMASSYEQYF.

This clone was seen just once. J is TRBJ1-2 and V is TRBV29-1; D gene unclear. Germline values: CDR1 SQVTM, CDR2 ANQGSEA. The CDR3 loop spans 11 amino acids. V dropped 4 bases and J dropped 3 bases, with 6 bases sitting between them. The CDR3 is CSVGTDYGYTF. The CDR3 DNA reads as TGCAGCGTTGGAACGGACTATGGCTACACCTTC.

This chain uses TRBV5-1 with TRBJ1-2; 7 positions agree with TRBD1. Germline trimming cut 5 bases from V and 2 bases from J; bases unmatched to any gene: 6. The CDR3 spans 14 residues. Germline V gene sequence: CDR1 SGHRS, CDR2 YFSETQ. The CDR3 protein is CASRETGQNYGYTF. CDR3 nucleotides: TGCGCCAGCAGGGAGACGGGACAGAACTATGGCTACACCTTC.

Only a few counts were recorded for this clone. V and J are TRBV2 and TRBJ2-7; TRBD2 matches at 10 bases. CDR3 length: 19 residues. V lost 0 bases and J lost 3; bases outside the gene matches: 14. Germline V gives CDR1 SNHLY, CDR2 FYNNEI. The CDR3 bases are TGTGCCAGCAGTGAAGCGCTTCGCCTAGCGGGAGTCTCCGACTACGAGCAGTACTTC. Protein product: CASSEALRLAGVSDYEQYF.

Only one count was recorded for this clone. The chain has TRBV28 and TRBJ2-4; TRBD1 aligns across 7 bases. The V gene end was trimmed by 6 bases and the J gene end by 3 bases; junction bases not matched to a gene: 5. The CDR3 loop spans 14 amino acids. CDR1 is MDHEN and CDR2 is SYDVKM in the germline V gene. CDR3 sequence (DNA): TGTGCCAGCAGGGCGACAGGGCGCAAAAACATTCAGTACTTC. It yields the protein CASRATGRKNIQYF. Filled out from reference TRBV28 and TRBJ2-4, the complete variable domain reads DVKVTQSSRYLVKRTGEKVFLECVQDMDHENMFWYRQDPGLGLRLIYFSYDVKMKEKGDIPEGYSVSREKKERFSLILESASTNQTSMYLCASRATGRKNIQYFGAGTRLSVL.

V gene TRBV28 combines with J gene TRBJ1-1; tentative D call: TRBD1 (5 bases). V shed 2 bases and J shed 10 bases, with 11 bases lying between them. The length of the CDR3 is 12 residues. Per germline, CDR1 MDHEN and CDR2 SYDVKM. This CDR3 is CASSLTKGLAFF. In nucleotides, the CDR3 is TGTGCCAGCAGTTTAACCAAGGGGTTAGCTTTCTTT.

This chain joins TRBV6-5 and TRBJ2-1; 8 bases align to TRBD2. The CDR3 has 14 residues. From germline, CDR1 is MNHEY and CDR2 SVGAGI. Trimming at V came to 0 bases and at J to 8 bases, leaving 3 bases not matched to a gene. The CDR3 coding sequence is TGTGCCAGCAGTTACTCACGGGGGGGCGATGAGCAGTTCTTC. As protein: CASSYSRGGDEQFF.

The chain joins TRBV18 to TRBJ1-1; no clear D gene. The CDR3 totals 13 residues. Trimming cost V 2 bases and J 8 bases, with 12 bases left between them. Germline lookup yields CDR1 KGHSH and CDR2 LQKENI. The CDR3 is CASSPGIQPEAFF. The CDR3 nucleotides read TGTGCCAGCTCACCAGGCATACAACCCGAAGCTTTCTTT.

This clone was counted once. The chain employs TRBV30 and TRBJ1-5, with 7 nucleotides matching TRBD1. V lost 2 bases to trimming and J lost 5 bases; unmatched junction nucleotides: 15. Germline CDR1 is GTSNPN and CDR2 is SVGIG (reference sequence). This CDR3 has 17 residues. This chain's CDR3 is CAWSLSGEGARDQPQHF. CDR3 DNA: TGTGCCTGGAGTCTTTCGGGTGAGGGGGCGAGAGATCAGCCCCAGCATTTT.

The chain employs TRBV5-1 and TRBJ2-5; TRBD1 agrees at 7 bases. Germline values: CDR1 SGHRS, CDR2 YFSETQ. The trim removed 0 bases at V and 5 bases at J, leaving 10 bases unmatched. The CDR3 contains 16 residues. The CDR3 DNA is TGCGCCAGCAGCTTGGTGCTCACAGGGGTCGGTGAGACCCAGTACTTC. It yields the protein CASSLVLTGVGETQYF.

The table lists this clone with a count of one. The chain is built from TRBV7-9 and TRBJ2-2; 7 bases are shared with TRBD1. This CDR3 has 15 amino acids. Germline V lookup: CDR1 SEHNR, CDR2 FQNEAQ (reference sequence). Trimming at V came to 4 bases and at J to 6 bases, leaving 8 bases not matched to a gene. The CDR3 bases are TGTGCCAGCAGCTGGGGGACAGCTATTCCCGGGGAGCTGTTTTTT. As protein: CASSWGTAIPGELFF.

CDR3 in amino acids: CASSQPRDREDGYTF. The CDR3 DNA reads as TGCGCCAGCAGCCAACCTCGGGACAGGGAGGATGGCTACACCTTC. The rearrangement links TRBV4-1 to TRBJ1-2; 9 bases align to TRBD1. Losses at the gene ends were 2 bases for V and 6 bases for J; bases not matched to a gene: 7. Germline loops: CDR1 MGHRA, CDR2 YSYEKL. This CDR3 is 15 amino acids long.

The chain is built from TRBV6-5 and TRBJ2-7; 8 bases agree with TRBD1. Germline V lookup: CDR1 MNHEY, CDR2 SVGAGI. This CDR3 is 16 amino acids long. J was trimmed by 2 bases and V by 2 bases; bases with no gene match: 8. CDR3 residues: CASSYPSDRAPYEQYF. CDR3 DNA sequence: TGTGCCAGCAGTTACCCCTCGGACAGGGCCCCCTACGAGCAGTACTTC.

This rearrangement joins TRBV19 to TRBJ1-2; no definite D call. Germline V lookup: CDR1 LNHDA, CDR2 SQIVND (reference sequence). The CDR3 is 13 amino acids. Trimming left V 3 bases short and J 8 bases short, with 13 bases between. The CDR3 DNA reads TGTGCCAGTAGTATGGCTGAGGGAGGGGGCTACACCTTC. Its protein is CASSMAEGGGYTF.

Points on this clone: One end of the junction is discordant with germline, which a read error may explain. CDR3 in amino acids: CAWDDRVWEKLLF. The CDR3 region has the DNA TGTGCCTGGGACGACAGGGTTTGGGAAAAACTGCTTTTT. The chain carries TRBV30 and TRBJ1-4, with TRBD1 identical over 7 bases. Germline assignment: CDR1 GTSNPN and CDR2 SVGIG (reference sequence). The CDR3 is 13 amino acids.

Comments on this clone: At the DNA level, this CDR3 is encoded by other sequences in the same sample as well. The rearrangement links TRBV19 to TRBJ1-1; D gene ambiguous. V lost 0 bases and J lost 5, with 7 bases in between. The germline V gene encodes CDR1 LNHDA and CDR2 SQIVND (reference sequence). This CDR3 has 13 residues. The CDR3 here is CASSIDRRTEAFF. The DNA of the CDR3 is TGTGCCAGTAGTATAGATCGGAGGACTGAAGCTTTCTTT.

The chain employs TRBV20-1 and TRBJ2-4; no firm D call. CDR1 and CDR2 (germline): DFQATT, SNEGSKA (reference sequence). The CDR3 totals 11 residues. V lost 6 bases and J 8 bases, leaving 11 bases between the germline ends. The CDR3 region is CSAPAPDIQYF. Written as DNA, the CDR3 is TGCAGTGCCCCCGCTCCGGACATTCAGTACTTC.

The CDR3 DNA reads as TGTGCCAGTAGTATCCGGGACAGATCTGCTGAAGCTTTCTTT. This encodes CASSIRDRSAEAFF. The rearrangement uses TRBV19 and TRBJ1-1; 7 bases line up with TRBD1. The CDR3 is 14 residues long. After removal of 3 bases from V and 6 bases from J, the junction contained 7 bases not matched to a gene. Germline assignment: CDR1 LNHDA and CDR2 SQIVND (reference sequence).